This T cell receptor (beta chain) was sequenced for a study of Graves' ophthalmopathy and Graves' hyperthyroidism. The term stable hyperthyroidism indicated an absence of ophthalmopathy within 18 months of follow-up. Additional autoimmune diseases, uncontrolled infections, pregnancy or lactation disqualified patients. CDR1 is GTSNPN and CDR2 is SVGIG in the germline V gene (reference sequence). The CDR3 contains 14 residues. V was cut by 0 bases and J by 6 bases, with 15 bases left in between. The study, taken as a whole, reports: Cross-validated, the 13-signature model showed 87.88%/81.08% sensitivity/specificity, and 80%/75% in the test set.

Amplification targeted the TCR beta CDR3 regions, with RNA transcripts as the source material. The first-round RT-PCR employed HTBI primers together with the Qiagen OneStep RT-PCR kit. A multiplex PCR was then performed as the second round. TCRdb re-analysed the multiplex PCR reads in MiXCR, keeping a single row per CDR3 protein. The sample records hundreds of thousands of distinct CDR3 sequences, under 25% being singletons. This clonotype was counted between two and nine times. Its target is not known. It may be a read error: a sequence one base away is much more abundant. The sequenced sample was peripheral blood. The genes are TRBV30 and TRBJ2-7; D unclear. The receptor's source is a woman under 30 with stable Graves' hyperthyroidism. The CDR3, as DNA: TGTGCCTGGAGTGTAGCCCTCGGATCCGGCGAGCAGTACTTC. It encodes CAWSVALGSGEQYF. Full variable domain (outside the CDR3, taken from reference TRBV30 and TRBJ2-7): SQTIHQWPATLVQPVGSPLSLECTVEGTSNPNLYWYRQAAGRGLQLLFYSVGIGQISSEVPQNLSASRPQDRQFILSSKKLLLSDSGFYLCAWSVALGSGEQYFGPGTRLTVT.